This entry lists 9 T cell receptor beta chains sequenced from one sample in a study of tumor-infiltrating lymphocytes in glioblastoma multiforme. Multiple V-beta primers and a C-beta primer amplified TCRB from RNA. One entry per CDR3 protein, called by TCRdb with MiXCR from the multiplex PCR reads. The sample has about 32,000 distinct CDR3 sequences, approximately 60% seen once. The sequenced sample was brain tumor tissue. These receptors were obtained from a male donor with glioblastoma.

For this clonotype: An end of the junction differs from the germline gene, which may be a read error. The chain uses TRBV5-5 and TRBJ2-2; TRBD2 might be the D (5 bases). Germline CDR1 SGHKS, CDR2 YYEKEE (reference sequence). The CDR3 length is 16 residues. CDR3 loop: CVSSLEPAASTGELFF. The CDR3, as DNA: TGTGTCAGCAGTTTGGAGCCAGCGGCGAGCACCGGGGAGCTGTTTTTT. Supplemented by reference TRBV5-5 and TRBJ2-2, the full variable domain reads DAGVTQSPTHLIKTRGQQVTLRCSPISGHKSVSWYQQVLGQGPQFIFQYYEKEERGRGNFPDRFSARQFPNYSSELNVNALLLGDSALYLCVSSLEPAASTGELFFGEGSRLTVL.

As for this clonotype: A much larger clone is a single base away; this may be a read error. The missing conserved phenylalanine or tryptophan at the end of this CDR3 makes a read error likely. The chain has TRBV5-1 and TRBJ2-7; 9 bases match TRBD2. CDR3 length equals 14 residues. Per germline, CDR1 SGHRS and CDR2 YFSETQ. J gave up 1 base and V 1 base, and 0 bases lay outside the gene matches. In DNA form, the CDR3 reads TGCGCCAGCAGCTTGCTAGCGGGATCCTACGAGCAGTACCTC. Protein sequence: CASSLLAGSYEQYL.

This clonotype has a single count. The junction shows a germline mismatch at one end, possibly a read error. V usage is TRBV29-1 and J usage is TRBJ2-2; 7 positions match TRBD1. The CDR3 has 13 residues. Germline V CDR1 and CDR2: SQVTM, ANQGSEA. CDR3 residues: CIVDGTATGKLFF. The CDR3 DNA reads TGCATCGTTGACGGGACAGCCACCGGGAAGCTGTTTTTT.

This clonotype was observed a handful of times. The gene calls are TRBV20-1 and TRBJ1-1, with D uncertain. The V end lost 3 bases, the J end lost 3 bases, and 5 bases lay between the germline ends. The CDR3 runs 11 residues. Germline values: CDR1 DFQATT, CDR2 SNEGSKA (reference sequence). The CDR3 DNA reads as TGCAGTGCTAGCCCCTACACTGAAGCTTTCTTT. This gives the protein CSASPYTEAFF.

The V and J genes are TRBV29-1 and TRBJ1-6, with D maybe TRBD1 (5 bases). The germline V gene has CDR1 SQVTM and CDR2 ANQGSEA. V shed 4 bases and J shed 13 bases, with 17 bases lying between them. This CDR3 has 13 residues. CDR3 residues: CSVARDRETPLHF. The CDR3 coding sequence is TGCAGCGTTGCCAGAGACAGAGAAACGCCCCTCCACTTT.

As concerns this clonotype: One end of the junction fails to match germline, which may point to a read error. The V and J genes are TRBV11-3 and TRBJ2-2, with D possibly TRBD2 on 6 matching bases. Germline loops: CDR1 SGHNT, CDR2 YENEEA. This CDR3 is built from 16 residues. The CDR3 sequence: CASSSPSGGYAGQLFF. In DNA form, the CDR3 reads TGTGCCAGCAGCTCACCCTCTGGGGGGTACGCCGGGCAGCTGTTTTTT.

This clonotype was counted at least ten times. This chain joins TRBV29-1 and TRBJ2-2, with a tentative D call TRBD1 (6 bases). There are 13 residues in the CDR3. Germline-derived CDR1 and CDR2 are SQVTM and ANQGSEA. The V end lost 7 bases, the J end lost 0 bases, and 9 bases lay between the germline ends. Here the CDR3 reads CSARTANTGELFF. The CDR3 DNA reads TGCAGCGCCCGGACAGCGAACACCGGGGAGCTGTTTTTT.

This clonotype has just a few counts. The chain is built from TRBV20-1 and TRBJ2-7; 9 bases map to TRBD1. The germline CDR1 and CDR2 sequences are DFQATT and SNEGSKA (reference sequence). The CDR3 spans 15 residues. V gave up 5 bases and J gave up 2 bases; unmatched junction bases: 10. The DNA for the CDR3 is TGCAGTGCTTCGGGACAGGGATCCATTCCCTACGAGCAGTACTTC. It yields the protein CSASGQGSIPYEQYF.

As regards this clonotype: This CDR3 fails to terminate in the conserved phenylalanine or tryptophan, so it likely reflects a read error. Because the CDR3's place on the DNA is in doubt, the DNA is left out and the CDR3 is given as listed by TCRdb. This chain joins TRBV20-1 and TRBJ1-5; no check of the table's D call, TRBD1, against the DNA was made. The CDR3 comprises 14 residues, both ends counted. Germline CDR1 and CDR2: DFQATT and SNEGSKA (reference sequence). This chain's CDR3 is CSAKTDSVNQPQQL.